This TCR beta chain stems from a study of blood T cell repertoires in COVID-19. Study information: There were acute and convalescent COVID-19 samples, and they came from the United States, Italy and Spain. Nucleic acid was either cDNA or gDNA, and it came from T cells, B-cell-depleted T cells, or PBMCs.

Per the original methods: Using reference gene primer amplification, nucleated cell counts were estimated. Measured with immunoSEQ multiplex PCR; TCRdb has only the in-frame clones, and not every one. Clone size and V and J calls were adopted from that table, with D and trimming inferred from the DNA. This sample has some 260,000 clones; about three quarters occur once, and the top ten carry 3% to 3.5%. With 0 bases removed from V and 4 bases from J, the gap between germline ends came to 12 bases. The CDR3 is 16 amino acids. Germline-derived CDR1 and CDR2 are KGHSH and LQKENI. The source of this sequence is a woman over 75 with acute or convalescent COVID-19. The specimen was peripheral blood. The chain couples TRBV18 to TRBJ2-2; D is unclear. This CDR3 is CASSPPEKRSTGELFF. The CDR3, as DNA: TGTGCCAGCTCACCACCGGAAAAACGGAGCACCGGGGAGCTGTTTTTT.